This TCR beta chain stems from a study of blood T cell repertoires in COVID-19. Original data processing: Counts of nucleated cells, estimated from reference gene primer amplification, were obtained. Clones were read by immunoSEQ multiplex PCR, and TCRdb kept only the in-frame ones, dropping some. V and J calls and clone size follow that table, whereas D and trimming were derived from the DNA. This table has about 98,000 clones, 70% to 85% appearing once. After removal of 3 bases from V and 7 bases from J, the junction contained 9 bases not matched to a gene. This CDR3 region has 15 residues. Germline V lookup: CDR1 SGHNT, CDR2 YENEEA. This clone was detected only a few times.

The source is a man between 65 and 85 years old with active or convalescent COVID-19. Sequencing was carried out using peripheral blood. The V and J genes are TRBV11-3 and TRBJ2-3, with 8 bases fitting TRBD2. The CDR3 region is CASSFERGTAHTQYF. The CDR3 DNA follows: TGTGCCAGCAGCTTCGAGCGGGGGACGGCACATACGCAGTATTTT.